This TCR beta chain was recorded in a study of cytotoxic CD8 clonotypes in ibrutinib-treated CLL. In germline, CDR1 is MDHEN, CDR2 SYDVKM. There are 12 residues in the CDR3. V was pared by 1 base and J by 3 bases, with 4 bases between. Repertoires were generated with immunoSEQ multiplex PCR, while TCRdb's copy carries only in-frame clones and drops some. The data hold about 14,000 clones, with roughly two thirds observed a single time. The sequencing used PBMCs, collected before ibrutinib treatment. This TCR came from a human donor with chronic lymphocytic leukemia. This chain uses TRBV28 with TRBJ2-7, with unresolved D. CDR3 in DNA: TGTGCCAGCAGTTTATCGGGCTACGAGCAGTACTTC. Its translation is CASSLSGYEQYF.